This TCR beta chain appears in the sequencing data of a study of T-cell reconstitution after alpha-beta-depleted transplantation in children. Study outcomes and limitations: Reported findings indicate that, about two months after transplant, alpha-beta T cells came from several hundred expanded clones, which were derived from non-depleted graft cells. After one year, T-cell counts and TCRbeta diversity mostly came from new T cells.

This sample's TCRbeta library carried unique molecular identifier barcodes. Each CDR3 protein gets one entry after TCRdb re-called the PCR reads with MiXCR. The repertoire has around 700,000 distinct CDR3 sequences, 13% of them found once; the top ten carry 0.79%. Remarks on this clonotype: Its antigen is unknown.

The CDR3 contains 12 residues. Trimming shortened V by 0 bases and J by 8 bases, and 5 bases separated the two germline ends. Germline loops: CDR1 MGHRA, CDR2 YSYEKL. The specimen was PBMCs, collected before TCRalphabeta/CD19-depleted stem cell transplant. The clonotype originates from a girl between 2 and 10 years old with congenital amegakaryocytic thrombocytopenia, due to receive a stem cell transplant. V gene TRBV4-1 combines with J gene TRBJ2-1; D is undetermined. In DNA, the CDR3 is TGCGCCAGCAGCCAAGAAGGGCATGAGCAGTTCTTC. Encoded protein: CASSQEGHEQFF.